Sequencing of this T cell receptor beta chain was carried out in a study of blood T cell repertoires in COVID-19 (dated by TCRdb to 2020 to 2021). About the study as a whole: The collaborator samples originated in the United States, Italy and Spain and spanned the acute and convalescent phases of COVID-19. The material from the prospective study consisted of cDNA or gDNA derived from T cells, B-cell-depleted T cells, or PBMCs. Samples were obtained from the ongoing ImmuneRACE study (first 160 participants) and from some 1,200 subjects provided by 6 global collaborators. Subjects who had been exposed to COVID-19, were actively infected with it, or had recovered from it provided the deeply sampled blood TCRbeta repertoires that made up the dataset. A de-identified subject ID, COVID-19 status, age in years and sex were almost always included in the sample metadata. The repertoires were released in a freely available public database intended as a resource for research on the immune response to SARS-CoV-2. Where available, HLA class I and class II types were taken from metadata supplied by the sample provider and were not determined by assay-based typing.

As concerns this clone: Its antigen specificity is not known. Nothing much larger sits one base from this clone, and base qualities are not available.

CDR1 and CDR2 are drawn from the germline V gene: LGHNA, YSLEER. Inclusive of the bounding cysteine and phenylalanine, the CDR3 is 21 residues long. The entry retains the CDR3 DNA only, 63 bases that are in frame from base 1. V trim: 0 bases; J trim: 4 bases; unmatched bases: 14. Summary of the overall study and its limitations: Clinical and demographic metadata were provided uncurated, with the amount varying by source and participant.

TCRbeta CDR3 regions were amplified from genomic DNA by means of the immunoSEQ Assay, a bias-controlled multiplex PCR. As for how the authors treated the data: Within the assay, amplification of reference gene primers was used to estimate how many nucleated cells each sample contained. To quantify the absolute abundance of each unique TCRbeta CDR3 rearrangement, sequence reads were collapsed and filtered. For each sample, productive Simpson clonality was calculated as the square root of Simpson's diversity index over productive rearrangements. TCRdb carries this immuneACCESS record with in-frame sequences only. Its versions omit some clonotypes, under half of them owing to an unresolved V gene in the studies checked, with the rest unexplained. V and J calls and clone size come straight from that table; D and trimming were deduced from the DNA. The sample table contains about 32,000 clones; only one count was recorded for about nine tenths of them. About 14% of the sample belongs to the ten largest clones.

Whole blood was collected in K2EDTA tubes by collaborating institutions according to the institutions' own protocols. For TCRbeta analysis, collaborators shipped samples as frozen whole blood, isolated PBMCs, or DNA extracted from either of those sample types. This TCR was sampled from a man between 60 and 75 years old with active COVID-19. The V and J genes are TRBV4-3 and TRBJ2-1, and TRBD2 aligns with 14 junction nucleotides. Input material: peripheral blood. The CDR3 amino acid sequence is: CASSQDTLGLAGAVYYNEQFF. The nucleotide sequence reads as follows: TGCGCCAGCAGCCAAGATACCTTGGGACTAGCGGGGGCCGTATATTACAATGAGCAGTTCTTC.